This TCR beta chain was found in a study of T cell responses to AZD1222 COVID-19 vaccine. The study, taken as a whole, reports: Donor demographics were predominantly white British with a female majority; clonal diversity may be underestimated. Only 5 to 7 AZD1222 recipients tested seropositive at baseline.

Libraries were prepared by immunoSEQ multiplex PCR; TCRdb keeps only in-frame clonotypes and omits some of them. Among 160,000 or so clones listed, around 90% were seen once. The CDR3 loop spans 17 amino acids. Note on this clone: Its antigen is undetermined.

The chain uses TRBV21-1 and TRBJ1-6; TRBD1, the table's D call, lacks a check against the DNA. TRBV21-1 constitutes a pseudogene. The sample consisted of peripheral blood, taken on day 0 of AZD1222 vaccination. This clonotype was sampled from an adult in good health. CDR3 amino acids: CASSAPGQGAISSPLHF. The CDR3 nucleotides are TGTGCCAGCAGCGCGCCCGGACAGGGGGCAATTAGTTCACCCCTCCACTTT.